The entry that follows covers one T cell receptor beta chain sequence. The antigen is undetermined. This CDR3 region has 17 residues. Trimming took off 0 bases at V and 3 bases at J, with 15 bases between the two ends. Germline V gives CDR1 LNHDA, CDR2 SQIVND (reference sequence). Primers included in the PCR were 60 Vbeta and 13 Jbeta primers. Sequencing used immunoSEQ multiplex PCR; TCRdb keeps in-frame clones, though not all of them. The sample has approximately 170,000 clones, roughly 80% seen once. The data belong to a study of cytomegalovirus exposure and HLA in healthy donors. Findings of the study overall: The study flagged some 170 TCR beta chains as cytomegalovirus-associated. Other equally common chains were less clonally expanded than HLA-associated TCR beta chains, a later analysis showed.

This receptor was obtained from a male donor in good health and CMV-seronegative. Sequences were obtained from PBMCs. This sequence joins TRBV19 and TRBJ1-5; D may be TRBD1 (5 bases). CDR3 residues: CASSIDLTGVYNQPQHF. CDR3 nucleotides: TGTGCCAGTAGTATAGATCTTACGGGGGTCTACAATCAGCCCCAGCATTTT.